Listed below are T cell receptor beta chains from one sample, sequenced in a study of early T cells in non-severe SARS-CoV-2 infection. TCRdb called the 5' RACE reads again in MiXCR, with one record for every CDR3 protein. The sample records 84,000 or so distinct CDR3 sequences, 13% to 15% being singletons. Sequencing was carried out using whole blood. The receptor source for this set is an adult who was a healthcare worker with PCR-confirmed SARS-CoV-2 infection or an uninfected control (not recorded which). CDR3s include the opening cysteine and the closing phenylalanine or tryptophan. The D gene is left open where the match is weak. Rows may omit the clone size; those that give it use once, few, many or a size class.

clone_size	d_call	j_call	v_call	cdr3_aa	cdr3_nt
few	.	TRBJ1-2	TRBV28	CASSLSPTYGYTF	TGTGCCAGCAGTTTGTCGCCCACCTATGGCTACACCTTC
.	TRBD2	TRBJ2-7	TRBV20-1	CSARDGRGGSYEQYF	TGCAGTGCTAGAGATGGGCGGGGGGGCTCCTACGAGCAGTACTTC
few	.	TRBJ2-7	TRBV29-1	CSVVEGAEQYF	TGCAGCGTTGTAGAGGGAGCCGAGCAGTACTTC
.	.	TRBJ1-1	TRBV7-9	CASSKGNTEAFF	TGTGCCAGCTCAAAGGGGAACACTGAAGCTTTCTTT
.	TRBD2	TRBJ2-3	TRBV24-1	CATSDSSGASTDTQYF	TGTGCCACCAGTGACAGTAGCGGGGCTAGCACAGATACGCAGTATTTT
.	TRBD1	TRBJ1-2	TRBV7-2	CASSLGLRQGRGYTF	TGTGCCAGCAGCTTAGGCCTCCGACAGGGAAGAGGCTACACCTTC
.	.	TRBJ1-4	TRBV7-9	CASSRNRHPRGEKLFF	TGTGCCAGCAGCCGAAATCGACACCCGAGGGGTGAAAAACTGTTTTTT
.	.	TRBJ2-1	TRBV14	CASSQRGLTFSSNEQFF	TGTGCCAGCAGCCAACGCGGTCTCACCTTTTCTAGCAATGAGCAGTTCTTC
few	.	TRBJ2-3	TRBV9	CASSPRLWGGNRESGTDTQYF	TGTGCCAGCAGCCCCCGCCTTTGGGGTGGGAACAGGGAGTCCGGCACAGATACGCAGTATTTT
few	.	TRBJ1-1	TRBV6-1	CASSVRRILNTEAFF	TGTGCCAGCAGTGTTAGACGGATTCTGAACACTGAAGCTTTCTTT
few	.	TRBJ2-3	TRBV18	CASSPEGALNTQYF	TGTGCCAGCTCACCTGAAGGGGCCCTCAATACGCAGTATTTT
few	.	TRBJ1-2	TRBV6-6	CASSSSAGVYGYTF	TGTGCCAGCAGTTCCTCCGCAGGGGTCTATGGCTACACCTTC
many	.	TRBJ1-2	TRBV5-1	CASSRTGPDVGYTF	TGCGCCAGCAGCCGAACTGGACCTGATGTTGGCTACACCTTC
few	.	TRBJ1-1	TRBV3-1	CASSQGRDTEAFF	TGTGCCAGCAGCCAAGGCAGGGACACTGAAGCTTTCTTT
.	TRBD1	TRBJ2-5	TRBV2	CASSKRNRDRVEKTQYF	TGTGCCAGCAGTAAACGAAACCGGGACAGGGTTGAAAAGACCCAGTACTTC
.	.	TRBJ2-5	TRBV28	CASSPTREGETQYF	TGTGCCAGCAGCCCGACCCGCGAGGGGGAGACCCAGTACTTC
many	.	TRBJ2-7	TRBV11-2	CASSPPGAYEQYF	TGTGCCAGCAGCCCTCCTGGGGCCTACGAGCAGTACTTC
few	TRBD1	TRBJ2-7	TRBV12-3/TRBV12-4	CASSLGQGARDEQYF	TGTGCCAGCAGTCTTGGACAGGGGGCGAGGGACGAGCAGTACTTC
many	.	TRBJ2-1	TRBV20-1	CSAWGSSYNEQFF	TGCAGTGCTTGGGGGAGCTCCTACAATGAGCAGTTCTTC
.	TRBD1	TRBJ1-1	TRBV7-6	CASSSGQHTEAFF	TGTGCCAGCAGCTCGGGACAGCACACTGAAGCTTTCTTT
.	.	TRBJ2-7	TRBV11-2	CVSSLFGTHYEQYF	TGTGTCAGCAGCTTATTCGGGACTCACTACGAGCAGTACTTC
.	.	TRBJ2-3	TRBV5-4	CASTPGAGRWDTQYF	TGTGCCAGCACCCCCGGTGCGGGGAGATGGGATACGCAGTATTTT
.	.	TRBJ2-2	TRBV20-1	CSAPGHSNTGELFF	TGCAGTGCGCCCGGACACTCGAACACCGGGGAGCTGTTTTTT
.	TRBD1	TRBJ1-2	TRBV12-5	CASGKETGFYGYTF	TGTGCTAGTGGTAAAGAGACAGGGTTCTATGGCTACACCTTC
.	.	TRBJ1-4	TRBV2	CASSDTGLRNEKLFF	TGTGCCAGCAGCGATACAGGGTTGAGGAATGAAAAACTGTTTTTT
.	.	TRBJ2-5	TRBV20-1	CSARGAGKETQYF	TGCAGTGCTAGGGGAGCAGGGAAAGAGACCCAGTACTTC
many	.	TRBJ2-7	TRBV5-5	CASSLVGYEQYF	TGTGCCAGCAGCTTGGTAGGATACGAGCAGTACTTC
few	.	TRBJ2-1	TRBV5-1	CASSQGLIGAYNEQFF	TGCGCCAGCAGCCAGGGCCTAATTGGGGCCTACAATGAGCAGTTCTTC
medium-sized	TRBD1	TRBJ1-5	TRBV20-1	CSARLDRGNQPQHF	TGCAGTGCAAGATTGGACAGGGGCAATCAGCCCCAGCATTTT
.	.	TRBJ2-2	TRBV12-3/TRBV12-4	CASSFGGELFF	TGTGCCAGCAGTTTTGGCGGGGAGCTGTTTTTT
many	.	TRBJ2-1	TRBV6-4	CASATRTEGEQFF	TGTGCCAGCGCAACCCGGACAGAGGGTGAGCAGTTCTTC
few	.	TRBJ1-1	TRBV25-1	CASRAYTEAFF	TGTGCCAGCAGGGCCTACACTGAAGCTTTCTTT
few	.	TRBJ1-5	TRBV6-6	CASSYYGTGNQPQHF	TGTGCCAGCAGTTACTACGGGACGGGGAATCAGCCCCAGCATTTT
many	.	TRBJ2-1	TRBV7-8	CASSPVADEQFF	TGTGCCAGCAGCCCAGTAGCGGATGAGCAGTTCTTC
few	.	TRBJ2-4	TRBV11-2	CASSALGGGVAKNIQYF	TGTGCCAGCAGCGCCCTGGGAGGAGGAGTTGCCAAAAACATTCAGTACTTC
.	.	TRBJ2-1	TRBV7-7	CASSPDYYNEQFF	TGTGCCAGCAGCCCAGACTACTACAATGAGCAGTTCTTC
.	.	TRBJ2-3	TRBV5-1	CASSPTSLDTQYF	TGCGCCAGCAGCCCGACTAGTTTAGATACGCAGTATTTT
once	TRBD1	TRBJ2-1	TRBV6-1	CASSAPGQDNEQFF	TGTGCCAGCAGTGCCCCCGGACAGGACAATGAGCAGTTCTTC
many	.	TRBJ2-2	TRBV4-3	CASSQEGGVGGGELFF	TGCGCCAGCAGCCAAGAAGGCGGGGTGGGCGGCGGGGAGCTGTTTTTT
many	.	TRBJ2-7	TRBV30	CAWQAGNYEQYF	TGTGCCTGGCAAGCAGGGAACTACGAGCAGTACTTC
.	TRBD2	TRBJ2-5	TRBV7-2	CASSLEAGEQETQYF	TGTGCCAGCAGCTTAGAAGCGGGGGAACAGGAGACCCAGTACTTC
.	TRBD1	TRBJ1-1	TRBV29-1	CSVPGQGNTEAFF	TGCAGCGTCCCGGGACAGGGGAACACTGAAGCTTTCTTT
.	TRBD1	TRBJ2-7	TRBV2	CASSNRGFEQYF	TGTGCCAGCAGTAACAGGGGTTTCGAGCAGTACTTC
.	.	TRBJ1-4	TRBV6-1	CASSGKGATTNEKLFF	TGTGCCAGCAGTGGTAAAGGGGCGACAACTAATGAAAAACTGTTTTTT
.	TRBD1	TRBJ2-1	TRBV20-1	CSALTGVAYNEQFF	TGCAGTGCGCTGACAGGGGTGGCCTACAATGAGCAGTTCTTC
few	.	TRBJ1-6	TRBV3-1	CASSPSLNSPLHF	TGTGCCAGCAGCCCTTCATTGAATTCACCCCTCCACTTT
.	TRBD2	TRBJ2-3	TRBV20-1	CSAPTPGAGGSTDTQYF	TGCAGTGCTCCTACCCCTGGAGCGGGGGGTTCCACAGATACGCAGTATTTT
.	.	TRBJ2-1	TRBV12-5	CASGLGRTRHREEQFF	TGTGCTAGTGGTTTGGGAAGGACGAGGCACCGGGAGGAGCAGTTCTTC
many	.	TRBJ2-2	TRBV27	CASSSSTGELFF	TGTGCCAGCAGTTCCTCGACCGGGGAGCTGTTTTTT
.	TRBD1	TRBJ1-2	TRBV7-2	CASSSRLTGGLGYTF	TGTGCCAGCAGCTCCCGGCTTACAGGGGGCCTGGGCTACACCTTC
.	TRBD1	TRBJ2-1	TRBV7-6	CASSPRGQGANEQFF	TGTGCCAGCAGCCCAAGGGGACAGGGGGCCAATGAGCAGTTCTTC
few	.	TRBJ1-1	TRBV29-1	CSVDISNTEAFF	TGCAGCGTTGATATTTCGAACACTGAAGCTTTCTTT
few	.	TRBJ2-1	TRBV20-1	CSATETINEQFF	TGCAGTGCTACCGAGACTATCAATGAGCAGTTCTTC
.	.	TRBJ1-4	TRBV5-6	CASSLDPPDSNEKLFF	TGTGCCAGCAGCTTGGACCCCCCCGACTCAAATGAAAAACTGTTTTTT
many	TRBD1	TRBJ2-3	TRBV29-1	CSVSRQGGTDTQYF	TGCAGCGTCTCCAGACAGGGGGGCACAGATACGCAGTATTTT
few	.	TRBJ2-3	TRBV7-2	CASSFDRLDTQYF	TGTGCCAGCAGCTTCGACAGGCTAGATACGCAGTATTTT
few	TRBD2	TRBJ2-4	TRBV7-8	CASSLEGSGGFLAKNIQYF	TGTGCCAGCAGCTTAGAAGGCAGCGGGGGGTTTTTAGCCAAAAACATTCAGTACTTC
.	.	TRBJ2-1	TRBV11-2	CASSTHSGNEQFF	TGTGCCAGCAGCACCCATAGCGGCAATGAGCAGTTCTTC